This T cell receptor beta chain originates from a study of cytomegalovirus exposure and HLA in healthy donors. A word on this clone: Its antigen is currently unknown.

General study findings and limits: One variant, a missense change in DCLRE1C, was linked in a later analysis to TCR beta V- and J-gene trimming. In an earlier analysis, about 87% or about 30%: the productive usage of most TCR beta V segments.

The length of the CDR3 is 14 residues. Deletions cut 4 bases from V and 4 bases from J, with 14 bases between. Germline V lookup: CDR1 SGHRS, CDR2 YFSETQ. Researchers ran the PCR with 60 Vbeta and 13 Jbeta primers. The repertoire was sequenced with immunoSEQ multiplex PCR; TCRdb's copy has only in-frame clones and lacks some. The sample includes approximately 100,000 clones, approximately 81% of them seen just once. Sequenced material: PBMCs. The J gene is TRBJ2-5, the V gene TRBV5-1; D is perhaps TRBD1 (6 bases). The clonotype originates from a female donor in good health and CMV-seropositive. The CDR3 DNA sequence: TGCGCCAGCAGCGATACAGGGTTGGGAGAGACCCAGTACTTC. This sequence encodes CASSDTGLGETQYF.